One sample yielded the 18 T cell receptor beta chains listed below, sequenced in a study of beta chain features in type 1 diabetes. The isolated RNA, all of it, was reverse transcribed, so expressed TCRB transcripts were what got sequenced. Sequenced by immunoSEQ multiplex PCR; TCRdb stores in-frame clones only, minus some. Among around 300,000 clones, about 8.5% were seen once, and the ten largest hold 1%. The sequencing sample was made of central memory CD4+ T cells from blood. Receptor source: a young woman in good health.

The chain joins TRBV27 to TRBJ1-2, with 7 bases identical to TRBD1. The length of the CDR3 is 15 residues. The V gene's germline CDR1 is MNHEY and CDR2 SMNVEV (reference sequence). The ends lost 3 bases at V and 3 bases at J; junction bases unmatched: 7. CDR3 sequence (DNA): TGTGCCAGCAGTTTCAGGGGGACCACCCACTATGGCTACACCTTC. This codes for CASSFRGTTHYGYTF.

This clone was counted between two and nine times. The chain links TRBV4-2 to TRBJ1-4; D remains ambiguous. The V end was cut by 2 bases, the J end by 7 bases, with 14 bases between. This CDR3 region has 15 residues. The V gene's germline CDR1 is LGHNA and CDR2 YNFKEQ. The CDR3 bases are TGTGCCAGCAGCCAACAATCAGTGGTGGTTGAAAAACTGTTTTTT. Translating gives CASSQQSVVVEKLFF.

This clone was detected only a few times. This rearrangement joins TRBV5-1 to TRBJ2-1; TRBD1 agrees at 9 bases. J lost 8 bases, V lost 4 bases, and 16 bases had no gene match. The CDR3 is 17 residues long. Germline-derived CDR1 and CDR2 are SGHRS and YFSETQ. DNA of the CDR3: TGCGCCAGCAGCGCCGGGAACCCGGGACAGGGTAAGCATGAGCAGTTCTTC. Translating gives CASSAGNPGQGKHEQFF.

This clone was seen at least ten times. The chain is built from TRBV5-1 and TRBJ2-7, with D maybe TRBD2 (6 bases). Germline V gene data show CDR1 as SGHRS and CDR2 as YFSETQ. This CDR3 has 16 amino acids. The V gene lost 0 bases and the J gene lost 5 bases, with 18 bases spanning the gap. CDR3 sequence (DNA): TGCGCCAGCAGCTTGGGTAGCGGAATCCGGAGGGACGAGCAGTACTTC. Translated, it gives CASSLGSGIRRDEQYF.

This clone appeared a few times. The gene calls are TRBV7-9 and TRBJ2-5, with TRBD1 as a possible D gene (6 bases). The CDR3 is 16 amino acids. Deletions cut 0 bases from V and 2 bases from J, with 13 bases between. CDR1 and CDR2 from the germline V gene are SEHNR and FQNEAQ (reference sequence). The CDR3 nucleotides are TGTGCCAGCAGCTTAGCCGCACAGGGTTTGCAAGAGACCCAGTACTTC. Its protein product is CASSLAAQGLQETQYF. The full variable domain, its missing parts supplied by reference TRBV7-9 and TRBJ2-5, is DTGVSQNPRHKITKRGQNVTFRCDPISEHNRLYWYRQTLGQGPEFLTYFQNEAQLEKSRLLSDRFSAERPKGSFSTLEIQRTEQGDSAMYLCASSLAAQGLQETQYFGPGTRLLVL.

The rearrangement joins TRBV7-2 to TRBJ2-3, with 9 positions matching TRBD1. CDR3 size: 14 residues. CDR1 is SGHTA and CDR2 is FQGNSA in the germline V gene. V lost 5 bases to trimming and J lost 7 bases; unmatched junction nucleotides: 7. The CDR3 loop reads CASSLPGTGNTQYF. The CDR3 coding sequence is TGTGCCAGCAGCCTTCCCGGGACAGGGAATACGCAGTATTTT.

In this sample, this clone turned up a few times. This sequence joins TRBV7-2 and TRBJ2-5; D call uncertain. The V end was cut by 2 bases, the J end by 4 bases, with 14 bases between. CDR3 length: 15 amino acids. Germline V CDR1 and CDR2: SGHTA, FQGNSA. The CDR3 loop reads CASSLSHSPGETQYF. The CDR3 coding sequence is TGTGCCAGCAGCTTAAGCCACAGTCCGGGAGAGACCCAGTACTTC.

The V gene is TRBV11-2, the J gene TRBJ2-1, with a tentative D call TRBD2 (5 bases). V lost 5 bases, J lost 12 bases, and 11 bases lay in between. The germline gives CDR1 SGHAT, CDR2 FQNNGV. The CDR3 contains 11 residues. CDR3 bases: TGTGCCAGCAGCCTTTCAGCGGCGCAGTTCTTC. It codes for CASSLSAAQFF.

V and J are TRBV5-1 and TRBJ1-5; the D is unclear. Trimming left V 2 bases short and J 5 bases short, with 2 bases between. The CDR3 is 11 residues long. CDR1 and CDR2 (germline): SGHRS, YFSETQ. CDR3 residues: CASSFDQPQHF. In DNA, the CDR3 is TGCGCCAGCAGCTTCGATCAGCCCCAGCATTTT.

The chain recombines TRBV2 with TRBJ1-1; D is possibly TRBD1 (5 bases). The CDR3 has 14 amino acids. Trimming shortened V by 6 bases and J by 3 bases, and 14 bases separated the two germline ends. Germline CDR1 and CDR2: SNHLY and FYNNEI. Written as DNA, the CDR3 is TGTGCCAGCAGAGCGACAGCGACGTACACTGAAGCTTTCTTT. Translating gives CASRATATYTEAFF.

This clone was counted ten times or more. The rearrangement links TRBV6-1 to TRBJ1-2, with no clear D. This CDR3 region has 15 residues. Germline V gene sequence: CDR1 MNHNS, CDR2 SASEGT. Trimming shortened V by 2 bases and J by 3 bases, and 13 bases separated the two germline ends. DNA of the CDR3: TGTGCCAGCAGTGAAAGGGCCGCTGCGCACTATGGCTACACCTTC. It yields the protein CASSERAAAHYGYTF.

This clone was seen a handful of times. The genes are TRBV7-2 and TRBJ2-3; D perhaps matches TRBD1 (6 bases). Trimming left V 7 bases short and J 6 bases short, with 17 bases between. Germline V lookup: CDR1 SGHTA, CDR2 FQGNSA. The CDR3 has 14 residues. CDR3 in DNA: TGTGCCAGCACCACCTACGGACAGTCGGATACGCAGTATTTT. It encodes CASTTYGQSDTQYF.

This chain joins TRBV6-6 and TRBJ1-6; TRBD1 matches at 9 bases. Losses at the gene ends were 4 bases for V and 8 bases for J; bases not matched to a gene: 6. Germline-derived CDR1 and CDR2 are MNHNY and SVGAGI (reference sequence). The CDR3 has 15 amino acids. The CDR3 bases are TGTGCCAGCAGTTCCCACGACAGGGGGTATTCACCCCTCCACTTT. The encoded protein is CASSSHDRGYSPLHF.

The sample holds a few counts of this clone. The chain joins TRBV28 to TRBJ2-7; TRBD1 or TRBD2 may be the D gene (5 bases each). From germline, CDR1 is MDHEN and CDR2 SYDVKM. The CDR3 is made up of 14 amino acids. The V gene lost 5 bases and the J gene lost 2 bases, with 13 bases spanning the gap. The CDR3 is CASSLKQGPYEQYF. The CDR3 nucleotides are TGTGCCAGCAGTCTGAAGCAGGGACCCTACGAGCAGTACTTC.

The chain links TRBV7-8 to TRBJ2-5; D remains unclear. This CDR3 is 11 amino acids long. V gave up 5 bases and J gave up 4 bases, with 5 bases separating them. Germline CDR1 reads SGHVS; CDR2 reads FQNEAQ. The CDR3: CASSIRETQYF. The CDR3, as DNA: TGTGCCAGCAGCATCAGAGAGACCCAGTACTTC.

This clone was recorded at least ten times. The rearrangement links TRBV4-3 to TRBJ1-2; TRBD1 is a possible D gene (6 bases). Looked up from germline, CDR1 is LGHNA and CDR2 is YSLEER. This CDR3 contains 16 residues. V was pared by 0 bases and J by 4 bases, with 15 bases between. CDR3 protein: CASSQDVARGIYGYTF. The CDR3 DNA reads TGCGCCAGCAGCCAAGATGTGGCCAGGGGTATCTATGGCTACACCTTC.

This clone has at least ten counts. This chain links TRBV27 with TRBJ2-2; unclear D gene. Germline-derived CDR1 and CDR2 are MNHEY and SMNVEV (reference sequence). V was cut by 6 bases and J by 7 bases, with 21 bases left in between. The CDR3 is 16 amino acids. CDR3 DNA sequence: TGTGCCAGCAGGGGAATGGGGAAAGAGAACGTCGGGGAGCTGTTTTTT. This sequence encodes CASRGMGKENVGELFF.

This clone has a handful of counts. CDR3 amino acids: CSVEPGAIRETQYF. CDR3 nucleotides: TGCAGCGTTGAACCAGGGGCGATCCGAGAGACCCAGTACTTC. The chain joins TRBV29-1 to TRBJ2-5, with D possibly TRBD1 on 6 matching bases. This CDR3 is 14 amino acids long. Germline V gene lookup returns CDR1 SQVTM and CDR2 ANQGSEA. Trimming took off 2 bases at V and 4 bases at J, with 14 bases between the two ends.